The rows below give T cell receptor beta chains drawn from one sample of a study of cytomegalovirus exposure and HLA in healthy donors. This table comes from immunoSEQ multiplex PCR, and its TCRdb copy is limited to in-frame clones, with some not included. Of fewer than 110,000 clones listed, 76% were seen once; the top ten hold around 4.1%. The sequencing input was PBMCs. The source is a man aged 35 to 55 in good health and CMV-seronegative. Both conserved end residues are part of each CDR3. D genes are given only for firm matches. Rows give clone size only sometimes, using once, few, many, or a class for an expanded clone.

CDR3nt,CDR3aa,abundance,v_gene,j_gene,d_gene
TGTGCCAGCAGCTCAAAGCGGGGGGGCCGCCGCGAGGGTGAGCAGTTCTTC,CASSSKRGGRREGEQFF,NA,TRBV11-3,TRBJ2-1,TRBD2
TGCGCCAGCAGCTTGGATGGGCTCAACAATCAGCCCCAGCATTTT,CASSLDGLNNQPQHF,once,TRBV5-1,TRBJ1-5,NA
TGTGCCACGACAGGGTTGAGCACAGATACGCAGTATTTT,CATTGLSTDTQYF,NA,TRBV28,TRBJ2-3,TRBD1
TGCAGCGCTATGACCCGACTATTCAACAATGAGCAGTTCTTC,CSAMTRLFNNEQFF,NA,TRBV29-1,TRBJ2-1,NA
TGTGCCAGCAGCTCCGGACAGGCTGGAAACACCATATATTTT,CASSSGQAGNTIYF,NA,TRBV11-2,TRBJ1-3,TRBD1
TGTGCCAGTAGTATAGATCGAAGCGGTACCTACAATGAGCAGTTCTTC,CASSIDRSGTYNEQFF,few,TRBV19,TRBJ2-1,NA
TGTGCCACGTCCCCCCAGGGGACACGGCAGCCCCAGCATTTT,CATSPQGTRQPQHF,NA,TRBV7-9,TRBJ1-5,NA
TGTGCCAGCAGCTCTTATAGCGGAGGAACAGATACGCAGTATTTT,CASSSYSGGTDTQYF,NA,TRBV7-2,TRBJ2-3,NA
TGTGCCAGCAGCGGACAGGGTTTCTACGAGCAGTACTTC,CASSGQGFYEQYF,NA,TRBV2,TRBJ2-7,TRBD1
TGTGCCAGCAGTTTCCGGGTGTACAATGAGCAGTTCTTC,CASSFRVYNEQFF,NA,TRBV27,TRBJ2-1,NA
TGCGCCAGCAGCCCGGACAGGCCCACACACAATGAGCAATTCTTC,CASSPDRPTHNEQFF,NA,TRBV5-1,TRBJ2-1,TRBD1
TGTGCCAGTAGTATAGATCATGAGATGAGTCAGCCCCAGCATTTT,CASSIDHEMSQPQHF,NA,TRBV19,TRBJ1-5,NA
TGTGCCAGTAGTTCAGGGGGCACTGAAGCTTTCTTT,CASSSGGTEAFF,NA,TRBV19,TRBJ1-1,TRBD1
TGCGCCAGCAGCCTGAACAGTGCAACTAATGAAAAACTGTTTTTT,CASSLNSATNEKLFF,NA,TRBV5-1,TRBJ1-4,NA
TGTGCCAGCAGTTACTCGAGGCCTTCCCTGAAGGAAAAACTGTTTTTT,CASSYSRPSLKEKLFF,NA,TRBV6-5,TRBJ1-4,NA
TGTGCCAGCAGCTACGCGACAGGGTCCAACTATGGCTACACCTTC,CASSYATGSNYGYTF,NA,TRBV7-9,TRBJ1-2,TRBD1
TGTGCCAGCAGCTTATCCTCGACGAACAGGGGTGGCTACACCTTC,CASSLSSTNRGGYTF,few,TRBV7-2,TRBJ1-2,TRBD1
TGTGCCAGCAGCTACAGCCGGGAGCTGTTTTTT,CASSYSRELFF,few,TRBV7-2,TRBJ2-2,NA
TGTGCCATCAGTGGAGCGGGGGGAATCACAGATACGCAGTATTTT,CAISGAGGITDTQYF,NA,TRBV10-3,TRBJ2-3,TRBD2
TGCGCCAGCAGTCAATCTTGGCCAGCGGGGGAGCAAGAGACCCAGTACTTC,CASSQSWPAGEQETQYF,NA,TRBV23-1,TRBJ2-5,TRBD2
TGTGCCAGCAGCAAGAATTACCGGGACAGGGGGCTCACCGGGGAGCTGTTTTTT,CASSKNYRDRGLTGELFF,once,TRBV7-9,TRBJ2-2,TRBD1
TGTGCCAGCAGCTTAGGAAGACAGGGACGTGAGACCCAGTACTTC,CASSLGRQGRETQYF,NA,TRBV11-2,TRBJ2-5,TRBD1
TGTGCCAGAAGCTCGCCGGTTGCTGGGGCCAACGTCCTGACTTTC,CARSSPVAGANVLTF,NA,TRBV5-3,TRBJ2-6,NA
TGTGCCAGCAGCCCTAACCGGGACAGGCCTACTTTCTTT,CASSPNRDRPTFF,NA,TRBV5-5,TRBJ1-1,TRBD1
TGCGCCAGCAGTGCTGTGACAGGGGGACAAGAGACCCAGTACTTC,CASSAVTGGQETQYF,NA,TRBV10-1,TRBJ2-5,TRBD1
TGTGCCAGCAGCTTGGGGGACATCTATGGCTACACCTTC,CASSLGDIYGYTF,NA,TRBV5-6,TRBJ1-2,NA
TGTGCCAGCAGCCAAGCAGGGAGGGACACTGAAGCTTTCTTT,CASSQAGRDTEAFF,NA,TRBV4-2,TRBJ1-1,NA
TGCAGCGTACGGACAGGGGGTCTCTATGGCTACACCTTC,CSVRTGGLYGYTF,NA,TRBV29-1,TRBJ1-2,TRBD1
TGTGCCAGCGCCGCGTTTGATGAGCAGTTCTTC,CASAAFDEQFF,NA,TRBV7-9,TRBJ2-1,NA
TGTGCCAGCAGCTTAGGTGGGCAGAACACTGAAGCTTTCTTT,CASSLGGQNTEAFF,once,TRBV7-2,TRBJ1-1,NA
TGTGCCAGCAGTTACAATGCGGGGCGGGAAAAACTGTTTTTT,CASSYNAGREKLFF,NA,TRBV7-2,TRBJ1-4,NA
TGTGCCAGTAGTATAGACGGAACTATTTACAATGAGCAGTTCTTC,CASSIDGTIYNEQFF,NA,TRBV19,TRBJ2-1,NA
TGTGCCAGCAGCTTAGGGCTAGCGGAGCAGTTCTTC,CASSLGLAEQFF,NA,TRBV7-3,TRBJ2-1,NA
TGTGCCAGCAGCCCACGCGGGACCACAGATACGCAGTATTTT,CASSPRGTTDTQYF,NA,TRBV11-2,TRBJ2-3,NA
TGTGCCATCAAACAAGCGAGCTCCTATAATTCACCCCTCCACTTT,CAIKQASSYNSPLHF,NA,TRBV10-3,TRBJ1-6,NA
TGTGCCAGCAGTGCCTTGACAGGGGCAGGGCAGCCCCAGCATTTT,CASSALTGAGQPQHF,once,TRBV2,TRBJ1-5,TRBD1
TGTGCCAGCAGCTATCTTAGCGGGGGGGCCCTCTACAATGAGCAGTTCTTC,CASSYLSGGALYNEQFF,NA,TRBV7-6,TRBJ2-1,TRBD2
TGTGCCAGCAGGACTAACTCCGGGACATATAATTCACCCCTCCACTTT,CASRTNSGTYNSPLHF,NA,TRBV13,TRBJ1-6,NA
TGTGCCAGTAGTATGGGGCTCTGGCGTATCTTT,CASSMGLWRIF,NA,TRBV19,TRBJ1-1,NA
TGCGCCAGCAGCTGGACAGACAATGAGCAGTTCTTC,CASSWTDNEQFF,NA,TRBV5-1,TRBJ2-1,NA
TGTGCCACCGACGGGACAGGCTACGAGCAGTACTTC,CATDGTGYEQYF,few,TRBV6-5,TRBJ2-7,TRBD1
TGTGCCAGCAGTTACACCAGGGGAGGGGGCTATGGCTACACCTTC,CASSYTRGGGYGYTF,few,TRBV6-5,TRBJ1-2,NA
TGCGCCAGCAGCCAATCCCCGGGGTTGCTCAATCAGCCCCAGCATTTT,CASSQSPGLLNQPQHF,NA,TRBV4-1,TRBJ1-5,NA
TGTGCCAGTAGTATGGGCCGGGGACGGGGGGTGGAGACCCAGTACTTC,CASSMGRGRGVETQYF,NA,TRBV19,TRBJ2-5,TRBD2
TGTGCCACCCGGGGAAGGAAGAACACTGAAGCTTTCTTT,CATRGRKNTEAFF,few,TRBV7-8,TRBJ1-1,NA
TGTGCCAGCAGCTTGGAAGGCGGGCATGGCTACACCTTC,CASSLEGGHGYTF,NA,TRBV5-5,TRBJ1-2,NA
TGCGCCAGCAGCCCCTGGTCCGGACAGGGGGCGCGGGGCTACACCTTC,CASSPWSGQGARGYTF,NA,TRBV5-1,TRBJ1-2,TRBD1
TGTGCCAGCAGTTTCAGGGTGGGCGGGGAGCTGTTTTTT,CASSFRVGGELFF,once,TRBV27,TRBJ2-2,NA
TGTGCCAGCTCACCATACCCGGGGGTAAACTCACCCCTCCACTTT,CASSPYPGVNSPLHF,NA,TRBV18,TRBJ1-6,NA
TGTTCCAGCAGCCACCGGGACAGGGGCAATGAGCAGTTCTTC,CSSSHRDRGNEQFF,NA,TRBV7-9,TRBJ2-1,TRBD1
TGTGCCAGTACCTCTTACAGAGATAATAACTATGGCTACACCTTC,CASTSYRDNNYGYTF,NA,TRBV19,TRBJ1-2,NA
TGTGCCAGCAGCTCATACAGGGGACGGATCACCGGGGAGCTGTTTTTT,CASSSYRGRITGELFF,NA,TRBV11-2,TRBJ2-2,TRBD1
TGCAGCGTTGAAGATCAGGCCAAGAACACTGAAGCTTTCTTT,CSVEDQAKNTEAFF,once,TRBV29-1,TRBJ1-1,NA
TGTGCCACCAAGGAGAATTACAATGAGCAGTTCTTC,CATKENYNEQFF,NA,TRBV19,TRBJ2-1,NA
TGTGCCAGCAGCAGCCGGGACAGCTCCTATAATTCACCCCTCCACTTT,CASSSRDSSYNSPLHF,once,TRBV14,TRBJ1-6,TRBD1
TGTGCCAGCGGGACTAGCGGGGGCCCAGATACGCAGTATTTT,CASGTSGGPDTQYF,NA,TRBV7-2,TRBJ2-3,TRBD2